A selection of T cell receptor beta chains follows, all from one sample in a study of low-dose radiotherapy and immunotherapy resistance in tumors. TCRdb re-analysed the reads in MiXCR, keeping a single row per CDR3 protein. The sample lists over 70,000 distinct CDR3 sequences, 31% occurring once. The sample in question was PBMCs, obtained before treatment. These receptors were collected from a female donor with ovarian cancer. Both conserved end residues are part of each CDR3. A D gene is named only where the DNA matches it firmly. Where a row states a size, it is once, few, many or the class of an expanded clone; other rows omit it.

v_call,clone_size,j_call,d_call,cdr3_aa,cdr3_nt
TRBV7-7,many,TRBJ1-4,-,CASSPTGNEKLFF,TGTGCTAGCAGCCCAACAGGGAATGAAAAACTGTTTTTT
TRBV12-3/TRBV12-4,many,TRBJ2-3,-,CASSFKGTGNTDTQYF,TGTGCCAGCAGTTTTAAGGGGACCGGCAACACAGATACGCAGTATTTT
TRBV11-2,-,TRBJ2-5,TRBD2,CASSLWTSGRASEETQYF,TGTGCCAGCAGCTTATGGACTAGCGGGAGGGCCTCGGAAGAGACCCAGTACTTC
TRBV28,-,TRBJ1-3,-,CASSLPLRQAGNTIYF,TGTGCCAGCAGTTTGCCCCTGCGACAAGCTGGAAACACCATATATTTT
TRBV5-6,many,TRBJ2-1,-,CASRGEDIEQFF,TGTGCCAGCAGGGGCGAGGACATTGAGCAGTTCTTC
TRBV24-1,many,TRBJ1-5,-,CATSDSGVGAQHF,TGTGCCACCAGTGATTCGGGGGTAGGAGCCCAGCATTTT
TRBV6-1,medium-sized,TRBJ2-3,-,CASSLQDTQYF,TGTGCCAGCAGCCTCCAAGATACGCAGTATTTT
TRBV11-2,many,TRBJ1-4,-,CASSFRGAGEKLFF,TGTGCCAGCAGCTTTAGGGGCGCAGGGGAAAAACTGTTTTTT
TRBV10-3,once,TRBJ2-4,TRBD1,CAISEGYGTGDIQYF,TGTGCCATCAGTGAAGGATACGGGACAGGGGACATTCAGTACTTC
TRBV2,many,TRBJ1-4,-,CASTEVSTNEKLFF,TGTGCCAGCACTGAGGTTTCAACTAATGAAAAACTGTTTTTT
TRBV5-3,-,TRBJ2-1,-,CASSLELGSYNEQFF,TGTGCCAGCAGCTTGGAACTGGGCTCCTACAATGAGCAGTTCTTC
TRBV2,-,TRBJ2-4,-,CASSEATDNLDIQYF,TGTGCCAGCAGTGAAGCGACAGATAATTTAGACATTCAGTACTTC
TRBV30,many,TRBJ1-2,-,CAWRGPRARTNYGYTF,TGTGCCTGGAGGGGACCTCGGGCCAGAACTAACTATGGCTACACCTTC
TRBV6-2/TRBV6-3,many,TRBJ1-1,-,CASRVVANTEAFF,TGTGCCAGCAGAGTCGTGGCTAACACTGAAGCTTTCTTT
TRBV9,many,TRBJ2-1,-,CASSFRDKYNEQFF,TGTGCCAGCAGCTTTCGGGACAAATACAATGAGCAGTTCTTC
TRBV10-3,-,TRBJ1-5,-,CAISVLGPGRVGNQPQHF,TGTGCCATCAGTGTTTTGGGGCCGGGTAGGGTCGGCAATCAGCCCCAGCATTTT
TRBV6-2/TRBV6-3,many,TRBJ2-1,TRBD2,CASSDFRLAGSNEQFF,TGTGCCAGCAGTGACTTTCGACTAGCGGGTAGCAATGAGCAGTTCTTC
TRBV30,many,TRBJ1-1,-,CAWSQPIGAWNTEAFF,TGTGCCTGGAGCCAACCTATCGGAGCTTGGAACACTGAAGCTTTCTTT
TRBV7-3,many,TRBJ2-3,-,CASSLQSRTDTQYF,TGTGCCAGCAGCCTACAATCCCGAACAGATACGCAGTATTTT
TRBV5-1,many,TRBJ2-2,TRBD2,CASSFSGINPGELFF,TGCGCCAGCAGCTTTAGCGGGATCAATCCCGGGGAGCTGTTTTTT
TRBV9,once,TRBJ2-7,-,CASSPLGEQYF,TGTGCCAGCAGCCCCCTGGGGGAGCAGTACTTC
TRBV7-2,many,TRBJ2-3,-,CASSLSRSTDTQYF,TGTGCCAGCAGCTTAAGTCGGTCTACAGATACGCAGTATTTT
TRBV5-1,-,TRBJ1-1,-,CASSLVYVERNTEAFF,TGCGCCAGCAGCTTGGTCTATGTGGAACGGAACACTGAAGCTTTCTTT
TRBV12-5,many,TRBJ1-1,-,CASGLFSGGGTEAFF,TGTGCTAGTGGTTTGTTTTCAGGAGGGGGCACTGAAGCTTTCTTT
TRBV20-1,many,TRBJ2-3,TRBD1,CSAITLRGSTDTQYF,TGCAGTGCGATTACCCTCAGGGGGAGCACAGATACGCAGTATTTT
TRBV7-2,many,TRBJ1-2,-,CASSLGTLNYGYTF,TGTGCCAGCAGCTTAGGGACACTGAACTATGGCTACACCTTC
TRBV2,-,TRBJ1-5,-,CASSDRQVINQPQHF,TGTGCCAGCAGTGATCGACAGGTGATCAATCAGCCCCAGCATTTT
TRBV5-1,-,TRBJ1-4,-,CASSFGVVEEKLFF,TGCGCCAGCAGCTTCGGGGTGGTAGAGGAAAAACTGTTTTTT
TRBV7-9,-,TRBJ2-1,TRBD1,CASSPPDRSSSYNEQFF,TGTGCCAGCAGCCCCCCGGACAGGTCGAGCTCCTACAATGAGCAGTTCTTC
TRBV10-2,many,TRBJ2-7,TRBD1,CASSETGGHIYSYEQYF,TGCGCCAGCAGTGAGACAGGGGGCCACATTTATAGCTACGAGCAGTACTTC
TRBV27,many,TRBJ2-6,-,CASSSSRSNVLTF,TGTGCCAGCAGTTCTTCACGCTCCAACGTCCTGACTTTC
TRBV6-2/TRBV6-3,-,TRBJ2-1,TRBD1,CASSYPQGGTGHNEQFF,TGTGCCAGCAGTTATCCCCAGGGCGGGACAGGGCACAATGAGCAGTTCTTC
TRBV12-5,once,TRBJ2-1,-,CASGPQLVGNEQFF,TGTGCTAGTGGGCCACAACTAGTCGGCAATGAGCAGTTCTTC
TRBV24-1,many,TRBJ2-1,-,CATSDASVSSYNEQFF,TGTGCCACCAGTGATGCCTCGGTGAGCTCCTACAATGAGCAGTTCTTC
TRBV20-1,many,TRBJ2-1,TRBD2,CSASGGTSESVEQFF,TGCAGTGCGTCCGGCGGGACTAGTGAGTCCGTTGAGCAGTTCTTC